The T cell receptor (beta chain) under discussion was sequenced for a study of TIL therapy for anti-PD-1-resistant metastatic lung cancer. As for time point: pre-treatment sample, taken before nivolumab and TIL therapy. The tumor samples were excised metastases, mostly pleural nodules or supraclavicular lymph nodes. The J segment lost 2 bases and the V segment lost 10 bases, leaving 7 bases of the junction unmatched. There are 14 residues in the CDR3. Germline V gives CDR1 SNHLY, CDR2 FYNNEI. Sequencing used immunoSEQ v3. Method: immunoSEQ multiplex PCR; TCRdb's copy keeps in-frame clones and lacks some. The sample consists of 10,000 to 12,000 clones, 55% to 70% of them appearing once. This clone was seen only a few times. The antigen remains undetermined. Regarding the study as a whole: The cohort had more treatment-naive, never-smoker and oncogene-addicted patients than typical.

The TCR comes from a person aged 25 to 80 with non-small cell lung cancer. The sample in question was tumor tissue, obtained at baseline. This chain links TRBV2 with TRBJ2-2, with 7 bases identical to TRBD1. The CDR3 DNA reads TGTGCCAACCGGCCAGGGGGAAACACCGGGGAGCTGTTTTTT. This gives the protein CANRPGGNTGELFF.